This TCR beta chain was found in a study of blood T cell repertoires in COVID-19 (dated by TCRdb to the early 2020s). Background for the entire study: Collaborator samples came from the United States, Italy and Spain and covered acute and convalescent phases of COVID-19. The material from the prospective study consisted of cDNA or gDNA derived from T cells, B-cell-depleted T cells, or PBMCs. The samples were drawn from two sources: the first 160 participants of the ongoing ImmuneRACE study, and over 950 subjects contributed by 6 global collaborators. Subjects who had been exposed to COVID-19, were actively infected with it, or had recovered from it provided the deeply sampled blood TCRbeta repertoires that made up the dataset. A de-identified subject ID, COVID-19 status, age in years and sex were almost always included in the sample metadata. Where available, HLA class I and class II types were obtained from metadata supplied by the sample provider rather than from assay-based typing. The repertoires were made available in a free public database intended to serve as a resource for research on the immune response to SARS-CoV-2. The study at large found these results: How much clinical and demographic metadata was included differed by source and by participant, and the metadata was provided uncurated.

Whole blood was collected in K2EDTA tubes by collaborating institutions according to the institutions' own protocols. For TCRbeta analysis, collaborators shipped samples in one of three forms: frozen whole blood, isolated PBMCs, or DNA extracted from either of those sample types. TCRbeta CDR3 regions were amplified from genomic DNA by means of the immunoSEQ Assay, a bias-controlled multiplex PCR. Per the original workflow: Nucleated cell counts per sample were estimated from amplification of reference gene primers within the assay. To quantify the absolute abundance of each unique TCRbeta CDR3 rearrangement, sequence reads were collapsed and filtered. For each sample, productive Simpson clonality was calculated as the square root of Simpson's diversity index across productive rearrangements. Drawn from immuneACCESS, this table holds only the in-frame rearrangements with V and J called that TCRdb kept. Clones are partly lost; checked studies trace under half to an unresolved V gene and leave the rest unexplained. V and J calls and clone size come straight from that table; D and trimming were deduced from the DNA. In all, the sample holds some 44,000 clones, and 92% of those were seen once. The top ten hold about 11% of the sample.

Comments on this clone: The antigen it binds to is not known. Per-nucleotide qualities are absent, and no much larger clonotype sits a single base away.

This TCR came from a human donor in a cohort sampled during active COVID-19. The source material was peripheral blood.

DNA sequence: TGTGCCAGCAGCTACAGGGGGGTGGAAGCTTTCTTT. It translates to CASSYRGVEAFF. The rearrangement joined TRBV7-2 to TRBJ1-1; the junction holds 8 bases that match TRBD1. Trimming takes 4 bases off V and 8 bases off J; junction bases not matched to a gene: 3. The germline V gene yields SGHTA for CDR1 and FQGNSA for CDR2. The CDR3 runs 12 amino acids, cysteine and phenylalanine included. This entry keeps only the CDR3 DNA: 36 bases, framed from base 1. Supplemented by the reference TRBV7-2 and TRBJ1-1 proteins around the CDR3, the complete variable domain is GAGVSQSPSNKVTEKGKDVELRCDPISGHTALYWYRQSLGQGLEFLIYFQGNSAPDKSGLPSDRFSAERTGGSVSTLTIQRTQQEDSAVYLCASSYRGVEAFFGQGTRLTVV.